The clone carrying this T cell receptor (beta chain) was counted once. The sample belongs to a study of blood T cell repertoires in COVID-19. Study details: Acute and convalescent COVID-19 samples came from the United States, Italy and Spain. The cDNA or gDNA used as material had been derived from T cells, B-cell-depleted T cells, or PBMCs.

This CDR3 is built from 16 residues. Germline V lookup: CDR1 ENHRY, CDR2 SYGVKD. Trimming cost V 8 bases and J 7 bases; bases outside gene matches: 9. TCRdb's copy holds only in-frame clones and misses some; the assay was immunoSEQ multiplex PCR. Of approximately 110,000 clones listed, about 90% are singletons. This chain uses TRBV10-3 with TRBJ2-1; 15 bases match TRBD2. The sample consisted of peripheral blood. The receptor comes from a human donor in a cohort sampled during active COVID-19. CDR3: CAIQRGLAGGGNEQFF. The DNA of the CDR3 is TGTGCCATCCAGAGGGGACTAGCGGGGGGAGGAAATGAGCAGTTCTTC.